This TCR beta chain comes out of a study of blood T cell repertoires in COVID-19. Study in general: Specimens from acute and convalescent COVID-19 originated in the United States, Italy and Spain.

The repertoire was sequenced with immunoSEQ multiplex PCR; TCRdb's copy has only in-frame clones and lacks some. The sample holds about 54,000 clones, approximately 89% seen once. This CDR3 has 16 amino acids. From germline, CDR1 is SGHVS and CDR2 FQNEAQ. Trimming took off 10 bases at V and 6 bases at J, with 28 bases between the two ends. The V gene is TRBV7-8, the J gene TRBJ2-7; D perhaps matches TRBD2 (6 bases). The origin of this receptor is a human donor in a cohort sampled during active COVID-19. Sequenced input: peripheral blood. CDR3 sequence reads: CATRLGAGRLEGEQYF. CDR3 sequence (DNA): TGTGCCACCCGGCTCGGTGCGGGCCGTTTGGAGGGCGAGCAGTACTTC.